The T cell receptor beta chain under discussion was sequenced for a study of technical replicates of blood from several donors. Assay used: immunoSEQ multiplex PCR; TCRdb lists only in-frame clones, some missing. Of tens of thousands of clones detected, around 97% appear once; the ten largest clones hold approximately 0.3%. Looked up from germline, CDR1 is SGHRS and CDR2 is YFSETQ. V trimming: 2 bases; J trimming: 6 bases; junction bases outside the gene matches: 8. The CDR3 runs 14 residues. Sequences were obtained from T cells isolated from PBMCs. The rearrangement joins TRBV5-1 to TRBJ2-7, with 7 bases matching TRBD2. This TCR derives from a human donor in good health. The CDR3 DNA reads TGCGCCAGCAGCTTAACAGCGGGATCGAGCGAGCAGTACTTC. Translation: CASSLTAGSSEQYF.